Presented here are 24 T cell receptor beta chains from one specimen sequenced in a study of blood T cell repertoires in COVID-19. Assay: immunoSEQ multiplex PCR; the TCRdb copy retains only in-frame clones and omits some. The table lists a few hundred thousand clones, 75% to 90% of them singletons. The sequenced sample consisted of PBMCs or T cells enriched from blood (not recorded which). These TCRs come from a young man who had recovered from COVID-19.

This chain connects TRBV15 to TRBJ2-7; 8 nucleotides line up with TRBD1. There are 15 residues in the CDR3. The trim removed 0 bases at V and 2 bases at J, leaving 3 bases unmatched. In germline, CDR1 is LNHNV, CDR2 YYDKDF (reference sequence). In DNA, the CDR3 is TGTGCCACCAGCAGAGAGGGACAGGTTCCCTACGAGCAGTACTTC. Translated, it gives CATSREGQVPYEQYF.

V usage is TRBV2 and J usage is TRBJ2-7; possibly TRBD2 for D (6 bases). Germline CDR1 is SNHLY and CDR2 is FYNNEI. There are 17 residues in the CDR3. Deletions cut 0 bases from V and 3 bases from J, with 18 bases between. This chain's CDR3 is CASSEAVWGLGYYEQYF. DNA of the CDR3: TGTGCCAGCAGTGAAGCTGTCTGGGGACTTGGGTACTACGAGCAGTACTTC.

The chain links TRBV7-9 to TRBJ2-1; 7 positions match TRBD1. V lost 4 bases and J lost 2; bases outside the gene matches: 5. Germline lookup yields CDR1 SEHNR and CDR2 FQNEAQ (reference sequence). CDR3 length: 15 residues. CDR3 in DNA: TGTGCCAGCAGCTCCCGACAGGGCCCCTACAATGAGCAGTTCTTC. Translated, it gives CASSSRQGPYNEQFF.

The gene calls are TRBV25-1 and TRBJ2-2; 12 positions match TRBD2. Per the germline V gene, CDR1 is MGHDK and CDR2 is SYGVNS. The V and J ends lost 6 bases and 7 bases, in that order; junction bases with no gene match: 9. The CDR3 consists of 16 residues. The CDR3 DNA reads TGTGCCAGCAGGGACGGACTAGCGGGGACCGGCGGGGAGCTGTTTTTT. It specifies CASRDGLAGTGGELFF.

The count of this clone is one. The chain links TRBV6-2 or TRBV6-3 to TRBJ1-3; 8 nucleotides align to TRBD1. This CDR3 is built from 15 residues. CDR1 is MNHEY and CDR2 is SVGEGT in the germline V gene. Trimming at V came to 6 bases and at J to 2 bases, leaving 6 bases not matched to a gene. CDR3 DNA: TGTGCCAGCAGCCAGGACAGGGTGGCTGGAAACACCATATATTTT. Residues: CASSQDRVAGNTIYF.

This chain joins TRBV12-5 and TRBJ2-3; the match to TRBD1 covers 7 bases. This CDR3 spans 14 amino acids. Looked up from germline, CDR1 is LGHNT and CDR2 is FRNRAP. The V and J ends lost 5 bases and 4 bases, in that order; junction bases with no gene match: 6. This CDR3 is CASGGDREPDTQYF. The CDR3 DNA reads as TGTGCTAGTGGTGGAGACAGGGAACCAGATACGCAGTATTTT.

The gene calls are TRBV5-1 and TRBJ2-5; 7 bases agree with TRBD1. CDR1 and CDR2 (germline): SGHRS, YFSETQ. Trimming at V came to 6 bases and at J to 2 bases, leaving 10 bases not matched to a gene. The CDR3 sequence is 15 residues long. CDR3 coding DNA: TGCGCCAGCACCCCGGGACAGTCTTTACAAGAGACCCAGTACTTC. Its translation is CASTPGQSLQETQYF.

The chain joins TRBV5-6 to TRBJ1-2; TRBD1 aligns across 9 bases. Germline CDR1 and CDR2: SGHDT and YYEEEE. This CDR3 is 14 amino acids long. Trimming removed 4 bases from V and 8 bases from J; junction bases left unmatched: 9. CDR3 loop: CASSKGQGLTGYTF. In DNA form, the CDR3 reads TGTGCCAGCAGCAAGGGACAGGGACTGACGGGCTACACCTTC.

V and J are TRBV2 and TRBJ2-1; 9 bases agree with TRBD1. Germline V gives CDR1 SNHLY, CDR2 FYNNEI. J gave up 5 bases and V 6 bases, and 11 bases lay outside the gene matches. The CDR3 sequence is 16 residues long. CDR3 in amino acids: CASSPGTGSADNEQFF. CDR3 DNA sequence: TGTGCCAGCAGCCCAGGGACAGGGAGCGCCGACAATGAGCAGTTCTTC.

The genes are TRBV27 and TRBJ1-1; TRBD1 agrees at 7 bases. CDR1 and CDR2 from the germline V gene are MNHEY and SMNVEV (reference sequence). The CDR3 contains 17 residues. Trimming cost V 0 bases and J 4 bases; bases outside gene matches: 11. This CDR3 is CASSLSDHEGASTEAFF. For the CDR3, the DNA is TGTGCCAGCAGTTTATCCGATCACGAGGGGGCGTCCACTGAAGCTTTCTTT.

This sequence joins TRBV5-4 and TRBJ2-4; 7 positions agree with TRBD1. The CDR3 contains 14 residues. The germline gives CDR1 SGHNT, CDR2 YYREEE (reference sequence). After removal of 4 bases from V and 11 bases from J, the junction contained 12 bases not matched to a gene. The CDR3 loop is CASSREGTVSVQYF. DNA of the CDR3: TGTGCCAGCAGCCGTGAGGGGACAGTTTCGGTTCAGTACTTC.

This chain joins TRBV7-3 and TRBJ2-1, with 8 positions matching TRBD1. Germline values: CDR1 SGHTA, CDR2 FQGTGA. The CDR3 has 14 amino acids. The trim removed 5 bases at V and 9 bases at J, leaving 9 bases unmatched. This chain's CDR3 is CASSPGQEITEQFF. The CDR3 coding sequence is TGTGCCAGCAGCCCGGGACAGGAAATTACTGAGCAGTTCTTC.

The CDR3 sequence is CASSQGHSSAIYF. The DNA of the CDR3 is TGTGCCAGCAGCCAAGGACACTCCTCGGCCATATATTTT. The chain recombines TRBV28 with TRBJ1-3, with a possible D match to TRBD1 (5 bases). This CDR3 region has 13 residues. V was shortened by 6 bases and J by 11 bases, with 17 bases between the two germline ends. The germline gives CDR1 MDHEN, CDR2 SYDVKM.

This chain joins TRBV28 and TRBJ1-5, with D possibly being TRBD1 (6 bases). V lost 4 bases and J 7 bases, leaving 8 bases between the germline ends. From germline, CDR1 is MDHEN and CDR2 SYDVKM. CDR3 length: 12 residues. CDR3 nucleotides: TGTGCCAGCAGTTCAGGGGAACAGCCCCAGCATTTT. This codes for CASSSGEQPQHF.

The chain recombines TRBV7-2 with TRBJ2-1; 8 nucleotides align to TRBD2. V was clipped by 2 bases and J by 5 bases; unmatched bases: 2. The CDR3 totals 14 residues. The germline V gene encodes CDR1 SGHTA and CDR2 FQGNSA. The CDR3 bases are TGTGCCAGCAGCTTATTAGCGGGGAACAATGAGCAGTTCTTC. It codes for CASSLLAGNNEQFF. The variable domain in full, completed from reference TRBV7-2 and TRBJ2-1, reads GAGVSQSPSNKVTEKGKDVELRCDPISGHTALYWYRQSLGQGLEFLIYFQGNSAPDKSGLPSDRFSAERTGGSVSTLTIQRTQQEDSAVYLCASSLLAGNNEQFFGPGTRLTVL.

This chain links TRBV19 with TRBJ1-1; 9 nucleotides line up with TRBD1. With V trimmed by 5 bases and J by 0 bases, 4 bases remained unmatched. Germline V gene sequence: CDR1 LNHDA, CDR2 SQIVND (reference sequence). This CDR3 contains 15 residues. The CDR3 DNA follows: TGTGCCAGTAGTTACCGGGACAGGGTGAACACTGAAGCTTTCTTT. It encodes CASSYRDRVNTEAFF.

The V call is TRBV28, the J call TRBJ2-2; D is perhaps TRBD2 (6 bases). The CDR3 has 14 amino acids. The germline V gene has CDR1 MDHEN and CDR2 SYDVKM. V dropped 6 bases and J dropped 13 bases, with 21 bases sitting between them. CDR3 region: CASRDSGLVGGLFF. The CDR3 DNA sequence: TGTGCCAGCAGGGACTCGGGACTCGTGGGAGGGCTGTTTTTT.

The chain has TRBV30 and TRBJ2-3; 9 bases map to TRBD2. Germline-derived CDR1 and CDR2 are GTSNPN and SVGIG (reference sequence). Trimming at V came to 5 bases and at J to 3 bases, leaving 6 bases not matched to a gene. The CDR3 runs 14 residues. CDR3 coding DNA: TGTGCCTGGTCCGCGGGACTAGCAACAGATACGCAGTATTTT. The encoded protein is CAWSAGLATDTQYF.

V is TRBV18 and J is TRBJ1-2; 7 bases align to TRBD1. Germline V CDR1 and CDR2: KGHSH, LQKENI. The CDR3 covers 14 residues. The trim removed 2 bases at V and 3 bases at J, leaving 3 bases unmatched. CDR3 bases: TGTGCCAGCTCACCAGACAGGGTGGACTATGGCTACACCTTC. Its translation is CASSPDRVDYGYTF.

This chain links TRBV5-1 with TRBJ2-5, with D possibly matching TRBD2 (5 bases). Germline V gene data show CDR1 as SGHRS and CDR2 as YFSETQ. Trimming removed 1 base from V and 9 bases from J, with 19 bases in between. This CDR3 contains 15 residues. The CDR3 DNA sequence: TGCGCCAGCAGCTTGCGACTCGATTCGAGGGAGTCCCAGTACTTC. Translation gives CASSLRLDSRESQYF.

The rearrangement joins TRBV3-1 (or the pseudogene TRBV3-2) to TRBJ1-2; 8 nucleotides match TRBD1. The CDR3 runs 17 residues. V lost 5 bases, J lost 0 bases, and 11 bases stayed unmatched. The germline CDR1 and CDR2 sequences are LGHDT and YNNKEL (reference sequence). CDR3 in DNA: TGTGCCAGCAGCTCAGACAGGGGTAGGTCAGCTAACTATGGCTACACCTTC. It yields the protein CASSSDRGRSANYGYTF.

In this sample, this clone turned up a few times. The chain joins TRBV7-2 to TRBJ2-1, with D possibly TRBD2 on 6 matching bases. The germline gives CDR1 SGHTA, CDR2 FQGNSA. The V and J ends lost 4 bases and 2 bases respectively, with 12 bases between them. The CDR3 contains 15 residues. This chain's CDR3 is CASSSRGGPYNEQFF. CDR3 sequence (DNA): TGTGCCAGCAGCTCGCGGGGAGGCCCCTACAATGAGCAGTTCTTC.

V and J are TRBV27 and TRBJ1-1; D gene unclear. V was cut by 8 bases and J by 0 bases, with 25 bases left in between. CDR1 MNHEY and CDR2 SMNVEV come from the germline V gene (reference sequence). The CDR3 length is 18 residues. The CDR3 nucleotides read TGTGCCAGCGTAAACCTCATCCGGGAACAGCGGGTGAACACTGAAGCTTTCTTT. This codes for CASVNLIREQRVNTEAFF.

The genes are TRBV7-2 and TRBJ2-4; 7 bases are shared with TRBD2. Germline V gives CDR1 SGHTA, CDR2 FQGNSA. The CDR3 extends over 14 amino acids. With V trimmed by 3 bases and J by 1 base, 0 bases remained unmatched. The CDR3 loop reads CASSLGGAKNIQYF. CDR3 DNA sequence: TGTGCCAGCAGCTTGGGGGGGGCCAAAAACATTCAGTACTTC.